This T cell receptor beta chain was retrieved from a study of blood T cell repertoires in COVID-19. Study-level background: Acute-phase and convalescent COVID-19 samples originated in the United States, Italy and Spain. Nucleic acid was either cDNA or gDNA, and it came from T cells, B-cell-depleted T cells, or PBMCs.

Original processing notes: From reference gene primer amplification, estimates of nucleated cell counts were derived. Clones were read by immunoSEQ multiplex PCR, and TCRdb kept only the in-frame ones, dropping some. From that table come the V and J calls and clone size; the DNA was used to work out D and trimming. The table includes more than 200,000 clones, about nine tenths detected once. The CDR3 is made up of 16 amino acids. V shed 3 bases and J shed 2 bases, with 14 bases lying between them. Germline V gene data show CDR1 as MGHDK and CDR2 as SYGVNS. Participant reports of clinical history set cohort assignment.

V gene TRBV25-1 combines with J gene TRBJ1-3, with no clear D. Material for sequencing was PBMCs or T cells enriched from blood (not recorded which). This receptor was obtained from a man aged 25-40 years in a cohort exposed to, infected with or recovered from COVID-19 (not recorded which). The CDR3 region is CASSDPVRRTGNTIYF. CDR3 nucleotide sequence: TGTGCCAGCAGTGACCCAGTGCGGCGTACTGGAAACACCATATATTTT.